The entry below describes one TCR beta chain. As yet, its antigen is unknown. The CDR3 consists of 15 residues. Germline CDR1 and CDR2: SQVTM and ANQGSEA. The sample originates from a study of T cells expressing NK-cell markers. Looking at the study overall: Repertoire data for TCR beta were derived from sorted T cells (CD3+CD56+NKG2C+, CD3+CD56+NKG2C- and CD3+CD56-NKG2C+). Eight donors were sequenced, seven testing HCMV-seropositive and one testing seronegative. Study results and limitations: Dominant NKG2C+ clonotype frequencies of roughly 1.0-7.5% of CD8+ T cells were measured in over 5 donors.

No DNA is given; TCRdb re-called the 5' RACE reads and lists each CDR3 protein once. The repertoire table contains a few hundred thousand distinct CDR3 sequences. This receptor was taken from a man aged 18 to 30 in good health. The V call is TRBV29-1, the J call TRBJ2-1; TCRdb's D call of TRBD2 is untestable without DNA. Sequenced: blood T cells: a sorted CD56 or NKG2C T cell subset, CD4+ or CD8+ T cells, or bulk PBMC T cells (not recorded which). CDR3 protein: CSVEEGLVNYNEQFF.